This TCR beta chain was captured by sequencing in a study of T cell responses to AZD1222 COVID-19 vaccine. Profiled with immunoSEQ multiplex PCR; TCRdb holds only in-frame clones, not every one. The repertoire has about 94,000 clones, more than 75% of them found once; the top ten carry around 10%. Study observations and caveats: Among the donors, most were white British and more were female, and clonal diversity was possibly underestimated. Every sample of the repertoires postdated the peak T cell response. Spike-specific TCR breadth and depth rose after two AZD1222 doses. Close to half of spike-specific TCRs reportedly recognize unmutated variant regions.

This CDR3 has 13 amino acids. V lost 4 bases and J lost 6, with 9 bases in between. Comments on this clone: Its matching antigen is unknown.

This receptor was identified in an adult who received the AZD1222 COVID-19 vaccine. The chain uses TRBV12-3 or TRBV12-4 and TRBJ2-2; unclear D gene. The sequences come from peripheral blood, collected 28 days after the second AZD1222 dose. The CDR3 spells CASSWAAPGELFF. As DNA, the CDR3 is TGTGCCAGCAGTTGGGCAGCGCCCGGGGAGCTGTTTTTT.